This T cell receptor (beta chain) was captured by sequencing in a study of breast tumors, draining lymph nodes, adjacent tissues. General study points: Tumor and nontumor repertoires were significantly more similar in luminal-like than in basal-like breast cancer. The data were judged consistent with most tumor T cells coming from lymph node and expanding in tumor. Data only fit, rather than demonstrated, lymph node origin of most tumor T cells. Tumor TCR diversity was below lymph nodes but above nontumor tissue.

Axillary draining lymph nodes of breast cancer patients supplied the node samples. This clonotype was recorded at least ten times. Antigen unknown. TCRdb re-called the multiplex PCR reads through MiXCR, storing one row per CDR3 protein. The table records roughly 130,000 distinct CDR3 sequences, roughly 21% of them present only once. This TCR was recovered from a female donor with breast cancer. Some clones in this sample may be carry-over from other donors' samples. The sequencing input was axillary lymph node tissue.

The CDR3 nucleotides read TGCGCCAGCAGCATTTCTAGCGGCCCTGGCACCGGGGAGCTGTTTTTT. This translates into CASSISSGPGTGELFF. The chain couples TRBV5-1 to TRBJ2-2, with TRBD2 matching 7 bases. V was clipped by 4 bases and J by 4 bases; unmatched bases: 10. This CDR3 has 16 residues. From germline, CDR1 is SGHRS and CDR2 YFSETQ.